The sequence of this TCR beta chain was determined in a study of blood T cell repertoires in COVID-19. Across the study: Specimens from acute and convalescent COVID-19 originated in the United States, Italy and Spain. T cells, B-cell-depleted T cells, or PBMCs supplied cDNA or gDNA.

The germline V and J ends were trimmed by 3 bases and 9 bases, with 25 bases remaining between them. CDR3 size: 17 residues. Germline CDR1 reads SGHRS; CDR2 reads YFSETQ. Authors' analysis steps: Reference gene primer amplification in the assay estimated nucleated cell counts. Profiled with immunoSEQ multiplex PCR; TCRdb holds only in-frame clones, not every one. That table supplies the V and J calls and clone size; D and trimming were determined from the DNA. Seen here are approximately 110,000 clones, around 82% observed once, and the top ten hold approximately 7%. The V and J genes are TRBV5-1 and TRBJ2-1; a weak D match, TRBD2 (6 bases). Sequencing input: peripheral blood. This clonotype originated in a woman aged 50 to 60 with acute or convalescent COVID-19. The CDR3 DNA reads as TGCGCCAGCAGCTGGAGGGGTGGAGGAAGGAATCTTGGTGAGCAGTTCTTC. This gives the protein CASSWRGGGRNLGEQFF.